This entry is about one TCR beta chain. In the authors' methods: Amplification from reference gene primers served as the basis for estimated nucleated cell counts. Assay used: immunoSEQ multiplex PCR; TCRdb lists only in-frame clones, some missing. D and trimming were read from the DNA, whereas the V and J calls and clone size are those reported in that table. The sample contains 250,000 or so clones, approximately 89% of which appear only once. This CDR3 spans 15 amino acids. From germline, CDR1 is GTSNPN and CDR2 SVGIG (reference sequence). J gave up 12 bases and V 1 base, and 15 bases lay outside the gene matches. The data are from a study of blood T cell repertoires in COVID-19. For the study at large: Sites in the United States, Italy and Spain provided acute and convalescent COVID-19 samples. Sources were T cells, B-cell-depleted T cells, or PBMCs; the material itself was cDNA or gDNA.

This receptor was identified in a man aged 40-55 years with active or convalescent COVID-19. The chain joins TRBV30 to TRBJ2-1; TRBD1 aligns across 7 bases. Sequenced sample: peripheral blood. In nucleotides, the CDR3 is TGTGCCTGGAGTGCCCGGACAGGTCGACGCGCTGCGCAGTTCTTC. Its protein product is CAWSARTGRRAAQFF.